This T cell receptor (beta chain) was captured in a study of shared clonotypes between healthy human individuals. From CD4+ cells came CD45RA+ naive and CD45RA-negative memory subsets. This CDR3 contains 13 residues. Trimming shortened V by 3 bases and J by 2 bases, and 7 bases separated the two germline ends. CDR1 MDHEN and CDR2 SYDVKM come from the germline V gene. The table came from immunoSEQ multiplex PCR; TCRdb's copy has only in-frame clones and leaves some out. This sample has roughly 1,500,000 clones, with 98% found just once. The chain combines TRBV28 with TRBJ1-1; D is uncertain. This receptor was obtained from a man between 25 and 39 years old in good health. Sequencing was performed on naive CD4+ T cells sorted from blood. Subset of the sample: CD45RA+ positively selected. CDR3 coding DNA: TGTGCCAGCAGTTTTCAGTTAAACACTGAAGCTTTCTTT. Its protein product is CASSFQLNTEAFF. The whole variable domain, remainder taken from reference TRBV28 and TRBJ1-1, is DVKVTQSSRYLVKRTGEKVFLECVQDMDHENMFWYRQDPGLGLRLIYFSYDVKMKEKGDIPEGYSVSREKKERFSLILESASTNQTSMYLCASSFQLNTEAFFGQGTRLTVV.